Listed below are T cell receptor beta chains from one sample, sequenced in a study of metastatic and nonmetastatic thyroid tumors. TCRdb re-called clones via MiXCR from the PCR reads. Of around 19,000 clones listed, about a sixth are singletons. The sequenced sample consisted of tumor tissue. These receptor sequences come from a female donor with papillary thyroid cancer or a benign thyroid nodule (not recorded which). Some clones in this sample may be carry-over from other donors' samples. Each CDR3 is given with its conserved first and last residue. D genes are given only for firm matches. The listing skips clone size in some rows; elsewhere it reads once, few, many or a size class.

d_call: NA
v_call: TRBV24-1
clone_size: many
j_call: TRBJ2-1
cdr3_aa: CATSVGNEQFF
cdr3_nt: TGTGCCACCAGTGTTGGGAATGAGCAGTTCTTC

d_call: NA
v_call: TRBV30
clone_size: many
j_call: TRBJ2-2
cdr3_aa: CAWSNRPSGGLFF
cdr3_nt: TGTGCCTGGAGTAACAGGCCATCCGGGGGGCTGTTTTTT

d_call: NA
v_call: TRBV2
clone_size: many
j_call: TRBJ2-3
cdr3_aa: CASSEEAGSTDTQYF
cdr3_nt: TGTGCCAGCAGTGAAGAGGCAGGTAGCACAGATACGCAGTATTTT

d_call: NA
v_call: TRBV12-3/TRBV12-4
clone_size: many
j_call: TRBJ1-5
cdr3_aa: CASSLAAGAQPQHF
cdr3_nt: TGTGCCAGCAGTTTAGCGGCCGGAGCTCAGCCCCAGCATTTT

d_call: NA
v_call: TRBV29-1
clone_size: many
j_call: TRBJ1-3
cdr3_aa: CSGTTGRSGNTIYF
cdr3_nt: TGCAGCGGCACAACAGGGAGGTCTGGAAACACCATATATTTT

d_call: NA
v_call: TRBV19
clone_size: large
j_call: TRBJ2-1
cdr3_aa: CASSRYNEQFF
cdr3_nt: TGTGCCAGTAGTAGATACAATGAGCAGTTCTTC

d_call: NA
v_call: TRBV6-1
clone_size: NA
j_call: TRBJ1-2
cdr3_aa: CASSETVYYGYTF
cdr3_nt: TGTGCCAGCAGTGAAACGGTCTACTATGGCTACACCTTC

d_call: NA
v_call: TRBV2
clone_size: NA
j_call: TRBJ1-1
cdr3_aa: CASSEQSLNTEAFF
cdr3_nt: TGTGCCAGCAGTGAACAGAGTTTGAACACTGAAGCTTTCTTT

d_call: NA
v_call: TRBV6-1
clone_size: many
j_call: TRBJ2-3
cdr3_aa: CASGTTDTQYF
cdr3_nt: TGTGCCAGCGGCACAACAGATACGCAGTATTTT

d_call: NA
v_call: TRBV4-1
clone_size: medium-sized
j_call: TRBJ1-5
cdr3_aa: CASSQVLGGGNQPQHF
cdr3_nt: TGCGCCAGCAGCCAAGTTCTGGGAGGGGGCAATCAGCCCCAGCATTTT

d_call: NA
v_call: TRBV28
clone_size: many
j_call: TRBJ1-6
cdr3_aa: CASSRTGRQSPLHF
cdr3_nt: TGTGCCAGCAGTCGGACCGGACGCCAGTCACCCCTCCACTTT

d_call: NA
v_call: TRBV5-1
clone_size: many
j_call: TRBJ2-1
cdr3_aa: CASRPSRRKLYNEQFF
cdr3_nt: TGCGCCAGCAGACCTTCTCGGCGGAAACTTTACAATGAGCAGTTCTTC

d_call: NA
v_call: TRBV27
clone_size: medium-sized
j_call: TRBJ2-7
cdr3_aa: CASSHGGWDSGIPYEQYF
cdr3_nt: TGTGCCAGCAGCCATGGGGGGTGGGACAGCGGGATTCCATACGAGCAGTACTTC

d_call: NA
v_call: TRBV28
clone_size: medium-sized
j_call: TRBJ2-7
cdr3_aa: CASSFTGLLGGIYEQYF
cdr3_nt: TGTGCCAGCAGTTTCACAGGGCTCTTAGGAGGGATCTACGAGCAGTACTTC

d_call: NA
v_call: TRBV5-5
clone_size: many
j_call: TRBJ1-3
cdr3_aa: CASSYEGENSGNTIYF
cdr3_nt: TGTGCCAGCAGCTATGAGGGGGAGAACTCTGGAAACACCATATATTTT